Listed below are T cell receptor beta chains from one sample, sequenced in a study of OX40 agonist ivuxolimab in advanced cancers. Method: immunoSEQ multiplex PCR; TCRdb's copy keeps in-frame clones and lacks some. Of about 76,000 clones in the sample, approximately 86% were seen once. The source material was CD4+ or CD8+ T cells sorted from blood, sampled in a trial of the OX40 agonist ivuxolimab. The receptors were sampled from an adult with an advanced solid tumor such as melanoma, head and neck, liver or kidney cancer. CDR3s include the opening cysteine and the closing phenylalanine or tryptophan. A D gene is named only where the DNA matches it firmly. Expanded clones are given a class, and other clones once, few, many or no size at all.

CDR3,DNA,D,size,J,V
CASSFQQNYGYTF,TGCGCCAGCAGCTTCCAACAGAACTATGGCTACACCTTC,-,-,TRBJ1-2,TRBV5-1
CASSLGAHSGNTIYF,TGTGCCAGCAGTTTAGGGGCACACTCTGGAAACACCATATATTTT,-,-,TRBJ1-3,TRBV27
CATSRDSPAGGTEAFF,TGTGCCACCAGCAGAGATTCTCCGGCAGGGGGCACTGAAGCTTTCTTT,TRBD1,-,TRBJ1-1,TRBV15
CASSQGQGAERAFF,TGCGCCAGCAGCCAAGGACAGGGGGCTGAGAGAGCTTTCTTT,TRBD1,-,TRBJ1-1,TRBV4-3
CASSPRGGFAFGYTF,TGTGCCAGCAGCCCTCGCGGGGGGTTCGCCTTTGGCTACACCTTC,-,-,TRBJ1-2,TRBV7-2
CASRARQGQNEAFF,TGTGCCAGCAGGGCCCGACAGGGGCAAAATGAAGCTTTCTTT,TRBD1,-,TRBJ1-1,TRBV6-1
CASSIQGADYGYTF,TGTGCCAGCAGTATTCAGGGGGCCGACTATGGCTACACCTTC,TRBD1,-,TRBJ1-2,TRBV2
CASSLGRVQGRNEQFF,TGCGCCAGCAGCCTCGGACGAGTACAGGGTAGGAATGAGCAGTTCTTC,-,few,TRBJ2-1,TRBV4-3
CASSQDRGRGSPLHF,TGTGCCAGCAGCCAAGATCGGGGGAGAGGTTCACCCCTCCACTTT,-,few,TRBJ1-6,TRBV14
CASSVGEMNTEAFF,TGTGCCAGCAGCGTGGGGGAAATGAACACTGAAGCTTTCTTT,-,-,TRBJ1-1,TRBV9
CAWSEGGALETQYF,TGTGCCTGGAGTGAGGGGGGGGCCTTAGAGACCCAGTACTTC,-,-,TRBJ2-5,TRBV30
CASSLGQATHYGYTF,TGTGCCAGCAGCTTAGGACAGGCTACCCACTATGGCTACACCTTC,-,-,TRBJ1-2,TRBV11-1
CASSPEPGSTNEKLFF,TGCGCCAGCAGCCCAGAACCGGGATCAACTAATGAAAAACTGTTTTTT,-,-,TRBJ1-4,TRBV5-1
CASSSTTGIKTQYF,TGTGCCAGCAGCTCCACCACAGGGATTAAGACCCAGTACTTC,-,once,TRBJ2-5,TRBV7-6
CAWEGGGSQPQHF,TGTGCCTGGGAGGGGGGGGGAAGCCAGCCCCAGCATTTT,-,-,TRBJ1-5,TRBV30
CAIRGTALNTEAFF,TGTGCCATCAGAGGGACAGCTCTGAACACTGAAGCTTTCTTT,TRBD1,-,TRBJ1-1,TRBV10-3
CSVEDLRRGLNTEAFF,TGCAGCGTTGAAGACTTACGGAGGGGCTTGAACACTGAAGCTTTCTTT,-,few,TRBJ1-1,TRBV29-1
CASSFSGTAFDYTF,TGCGCCAGCAGCTTTTCCGGGACGGCCTTTGACTACACCTTC,-,few,TRBJ1-2,TRBV5-1
CSAWGRWGPYTDTQYF,TGCAGCGCATGGGGTAGGTGGGGGCCTTACACAGATACGCAGTATTTT,-,few,TRBJ2-3,TRBV29-1
CASSYFGELFF,TGTGCCAGCAGTTACTTCGGGGAGCTGTTTTTT,-,-,TRBJ2-2,TRBV6-5
CASSGGVGNYGYTF,TGTGCCAGCAGCGGAGGTGTGGGGAACTATGGCTACACCTTC,-,-,TRBJ1-2,TRBV6-5
CATSSKWELFF,TGTGCCACCTCCAGTAAGTGGGAGCTGTTTTTT,-,-,TRBJ2-2,TRBV25-1
CASSPSSGSTGELFF,TGTGCCAGCTCACCCAGCTCAGGATCCACCGGGGAGCTGTTTTTT,-,-,TRBJ2-2,TRBV18
CASSLDRGNNSPLHF,TGTGCCAGCAGTTTGGACAGGGGTAATAATTCACCCCTCCACTTT,TRBD1,-,TRBJ1-6,TRBV28
CAGPYGYTF,TGTGCCGGGCCCTATGGCTACACCTTC,-,medium-sized,TRBJ1-2,TRBV3-2
CASSEGGVGYGYTF,TGTGCCAGCAGTGAAGGAGGAGTGGGCTATGGCTACACCTTC,-,-,TRBJ1-2,TRBV6-5
CASSSRTGSNSGANVLTF,TGTGCCAGCTCATCGCGGACAGGGTCGAACTCTGGGGCCAACGTCCTGACTTTC,TRBD1,-,TRBJ2-6,TRBV18
CASSYPSTGRPTF,TGTGCCAGCAGTTACCCTTCGACAGGGCGCCCCACCTTC,TRBD1,once,TRBJ1-2,TRBV6-5
CASSLGGVEGETQYF,TGTGCCAGCAGCTTAGGAGGGGTAGAGGGAGAGACCCAGTACTTC,-,-,TRBJ2-5,TRBV7-7
CASSIAGRGSNQPQHF,TGTGCCAGTAGTATCGCTGGTCGGGGTAGCAATCAGCCCCAGCATTTT,-,-,TRBJ1-5,TRBV19
CASSKPLAGVGNEKLFF,TGTGCCAGCAGCAAACCCTTAGCCGGGGTGGGTAATGAAAAACTGTTTTTT,-,-,TRBJ1-4,TRBV21-1
CASSPMGETQYF,TGTGCCAGCTCCCCAATGGGGGAGACCCAGTACTTC,-,-,TRBJ2-5,TRBV4-2
CASSSSGLSNQPQHF,TGTGCCAGCAGCTCTTCCGGACTGAGCAATCAGCCCCAGCATTTT,-,-,TRBJ1-5,TRBV7-2
CASSPTGNSPLHF,TGTGCCAGCAGCCCTACAGGAAATTCACCCCTCCACTTT,-,-,TRBJ1-6,TRBV6-1
CASSGANTEAFF,TGTGCCAGCAGCGGGGCAAACACTGAAGCTTTCTTT,-,-,TRBJ1-1,TRBV5-4
CASRGDNQETQYF,TGTGCCAGCAGAGGGGACAACCAAGAGACCCAGTACTTC,-,-,TRBJ2-5,TRBV7-2
CASSGQGAGGYTF,TGTGCCAGCAGTGGACAGGGGGCTGGTGGCTACACCTTC,TRBD1,-,TRBJ1-2,TRBV6-4
CSVPDYGYTF,TGCAGTGTTCCGGACTATGGCTACACCTTC,-,few,TRBJ1-2,TRBV20-1
CASRPDDKFADTQYF,TGTGCCTCCCGTCCGGATGATAAGTTTGCAGATACGCAGTATTTT,-,-,TRBJ2-3,TRBV6-4
CASSPGEAGELFF,TGTGCCAGCTCACCAGGGGAGGCCGGGGAGCTGTTTTTT,-,-,TRBJ2-2,TRBV18
CASSLEAGGADTQYF,TGCGCCAGCAGCTTGGAGGCAGGAGGGGCAGATACGCAGTATTTT,-,-,TRBJ2-3,TRBV5-1
CASSLELVEQYF,TGTGCCAGCAGCTTAGAATTGGTCGAGCAGTACTTC,-,-,TRBJ2-7,TRBV11-2
CATSRDRDPNTGELFF,TGTGCCACCAGCAGAGACCGGGACCCGAACACCGGGGAGCTGTTTTTT,-,-,TRBJ2-2,TRBV15